A selection of T cell receptor beta chains follows, all from one sample in a study of CD8+CD57+ T cells in acquired aplastic anemia. TCRdb reprocessed the reads via MiXCR and lists one record per CDR3 protein. This table holds under 200,000 distinct CDR3 sequences, around 48% found once. Sequencing used sorted CD4+, CD8+, or CD8+CD57+ T cells (not recorded which) from PBMCs. These receptors all come from a human donor with aplastic anemia. Both conserved end residues are trimmed from each CDR3. Each record gives: J gene, V gene, CDR3 protein.

TRBJ2-7	TRBV29-1	SVDGTSGVEQY
TRBJ1-1	TRBV18	ASSPPGGVTEAF
TRBJ2-1	TRBV18	ASSPEGRGNEQF
TRBJ1-5	TRBV10-3	ASRLGQAGDQPQH
TRBJ2-3	TRBV12-3/TRBV12-4	ASSITGITDTQY
TRBJ2-2	TRBV27	ASSLYEVSGELF
TRBJ1-3	TRBV29-1	SVSPGQDSGNTIY
TRBJ2-1	TRBV20-1	SASRLASSREQF
TRBJ1-5	TRBV4-3	ASSQGRGRAQH
TRBJ2-1	TRBV11-2	ASSYPLGGNEQF
TRBJ2-3	TRBV25-1	ASSELSTDTQY
TRBJ2-5	TRBV24-1	ATSGLAETQY
TRBJ2-7	TRBV5-1	ASRQGLAGFTYEQY
TRBJ2-1	TRBV5-1	ASSDRNGNEQF
TRBJ1-4	TRBV10-3	AISYFRQGLNPNEKLF
TRBJ1-3	TRBV18	ASSPPNRNSLGNTIY
TRBJ2-1	TRBV25-1	ASLAQAPYNEQF
TRBJ2-7	TRBV14	ASSRQGLASREQY
TRBJ2-5	TRBV2	ASTTSVGTQY
TRBJ2-3	TRBV20-1	SARRGPSTDTQY
TRBJ2-5	TRBV20-1	SARLKTGTWETQY
TRBJ2-5	TRBV29-1	SVGGPQETQY